Presented here are 23 T cell receptor beta chains from one specimen sequenced in a study of T-cell memory formation after mild COVID-19. Via MiXCR, TCRdb re-called the 5' RACE reads, giving one row per CDR3 protein. The data hold around 400,000 distinct CDR3 sequences, with roughly a quarter observed a single time. Sample: PBMCs or a T cell subset sorted from them (not recorded which). The receptors originated from an adult woman who had mild COVID-19 (a few samples of this study predate the infection). Cell type and time point are not known.

This clonotype has just one count. CDR3 sequence (DNA): TGTGCCAGCAGCTTCGGGCGGGAGGAGTACTTC. Translating it yields CASSFGREEYF. The V and J genes are TRBV7-8 and TRBJ2-7; 8 positions match TRBD2. Looked up from germline, CDR1 is SGHVS and CDR2 is FQNEAQ. This CDR3 is built from 11 residues. V dropped 3 bases and J dropped 11; count of bases not matched to a gene: 3. Supplemented by reference TRBV7-8 and TRBJ2-7, the full variable domain reads GAGVSQSPRYKVAKRGQDVALRCDPISGHVSLFWYQQALGQGPEFLTYFQNEAQLDKSGLPSDRFFAERPEGSVSTLKIQRTQQEDSAVYLCASSFGREEYFGPGTRLTVT.

This clonotype appeared a few times. The gene calls are TRBV29-1 and TRBJ2-2; D possibly uses TRBD1 or TRBD2 (5 bases each). Germline V lookup: CDR1 SQVTM, CDR2 ANQGSEA. The CDR3 is 17 amino acids. Trimming removed 1 base from V and 0 bases from J, with 15 bases in between. The CDR3 DNA reads as TGCAGCGTTGAAGTGGGATGGGGGTTTCCGAACACCGGGGAGCTGTTTTTT. Translation: CSVEVGWGFPNTGELFF.

The rearrangement joins TRBV29-1 to TRBJ1-3; D gene uncertain. Trimming pared 6 bases from V and 0 bases from J, leaving 12 bases between. The CDR3 runs 14 residues. The germline V gene has CDR1 SQVTM and CDR2 ANQGSEA. The CDR3 region has the DNA TGCAGCGTAGCCGGCAGTAGCTCTGGAAACACCATATATTTT. It specifies CSVAGSSSGNTIYF.

This clonotype was seen once. The gene calls are TRBV12-3 or TRBV12-4 and TRBJ1-2; perhaps TRBD1 as D (6 bases). CDR3 size: 19 residues. Trimming cost V 6 bases and J 3 bases, with 29 bases left between them. CDR3 protein: CASRSDRQRTDLGDYGYTF. The CDR3 DNA is TGTGCCAGCAGGTCTGACAGGCAAAGAACAGACCTTGGTGACTATGGCTACACCTTC.

The genes are TRBV9 and TRBJ2-3; D unresolved. There are 15 residues in the CDR3. Per germline, CDR1 SGDLS and CDR2 YYNGEE. The V gene lost 4 bases and the J gene lost 0 bases, with 12 bases spanning the gap. This chain's CDR3 is CASSIEQTSTDTQYF. DNA for the CDR3: TGTGCCAGCAGCATCGAACAGACTAGCACAGATACGCAGTATTTT.

The rearrangement uses TRBV5-1 and TRBJ2-4; the match to TRBD2 covers 7 bases. In germline, CDR1 is SGHRS, CDR2 YFSETQ. V lost 6 bases and J lost 3; bases outside the gene matches: 6. The CDR3 sequence is 14 residues long. CDR3 in amino acids: CASTPGGSKNIQYF. The DNA of the CDR3 is TGCGCCAGCACCCCGGGCGGGAGCAAAAACATTCAGTACTTC.

The V call is TRBV29-1, the J call TRBJ2-3; 7 nucleotides line up with TRBD1. The CDR3 consists of 14 residues. Germline CDR1 and CDR2: SQVTM and ANQGSEA. J was trimmed by 1 base and V by 4 bases; bases with no gene match: 5. The chain's CDR3 is CSVVGDRGTDTQYF. The CDR3 coding sequence is TGCAGCGTTGTAGGGGACAGAGGCACAGATACGCAGTATTTT.

This clonotype was seen repeatedly, ten times or more. V gene TRBV4-2 combines with J gene TRBJ2-3; perhaps TRBD2 as D (6 bases). V lost 5 bases and J lost 4, with 16 bases in between. This CDR3 has 15 amino acids. The germline V gene encodes CDR1 LGHNA and CDR2 YNFKEQ. The CDR3 here is CASSTKTGEADTQYF. In nucleotides, the CDR3 is TGTGCCAGCAGCACGAAGACGGGGGAGGCAGATACGCAGTATTTT.

Many counts were recorded for this clonotype. This chain uses TRBV5-1 with TRBJ1-5; 10 bases map to TRBD1. The germline V gene encodes CDR1 SGHRS and CDR2 YFSETQ. The CDR3 loop spans 14 amino acids. The junction had 3 bases not matched to a gene; V was cut back by 4 bases and J by 5 bases. The CDR3 DNA sequence: TGCGCCAGCAGCCCTGGGACAGGGGATCAGCCCCAGCATTTT. Its protein is CASSPGTGDQPQHF.

This clonotype has only a few counts. This chain uses TRBV6-6 with TRBJ2-5, with 7 bases matching TRBD1. The CDR3 length is 15 residues. Germline lookup yields CDR1 MNHNY and CDR2 SVGAGI (reference sequence). V shed 2 bases and J 1 base; nucleotides not matched to a gene: 4. The CDR3 is CASSYEGTAQETQYF. As DNA, the CDR3 is TGTGCCAGCAGTTACGAAGGGACAGCCCAAGAGACCCAGTACTTC.

In this sample, this clonotype turned up a few times. This chain uses TRBV7-2 with TRBJ2-3; 7 bases map to TRBD2. CDR1 and CDR2 from the germline V gene are SGHTA and FQGNSA. After removal of 7 bases from V and 3 bases from J, the junction contained 10 bases not matched to a gene. CDR3 length equals 15 residues. CDR3 coding DNA: TGTGCCAGCACCGCCCGGGGGAGGGGAACAGATACGCAGTATTTT. It yields the protein CASTARGRGTDTQYF.

V is TRBV5-5 and J is TRBJ1-2, with no clear D. This CDR3 is 12 amino acids long. V gave up 1 base and J gave up 4 bases, with 5 bases separating them. Germline loops: CDR1 SGHKS, CDR2 YYEKEE (reference sequence). The chain's CDR3 is CASSLLSYGYTF. CDR3 nucleotides: TGTGCCAGCAGCTTGTTGAGCTATGGCTACACCTTC.

The rearrangement links TRBV29-1 to TRBJ1-5, with 7 bases aligning to TRBD1. The CDR3 has 14 amino acids. Germline CDR1 reads SQVTM; CDR2 reads ANQGSEA. V lost 6 bases to trimming and J lost 6 bases; unmatched junction nucleotides: 11. In DNA form, the CDR3 reads TGCAGCGTAGCGACAGGAGCAGGGGGTCAGCCCCAGCATTTT. Amino acid sequence: CSVATGAGGQPQHF.

Of note for this clonotype: The junction does not match germline at one end; this may be a read error. This chain connects TRBV24-1 to TRBJ2-2; D unclear. CDR1 KGHDR and CDR2 SFDVKD come from the germline V gene. The CDR3 has 12 residues. In nucleotides, the CDR3 is TGTGCCACCAGGGATTTCACCGGGGAGCTGTTTTTT. Translated: CATRDFTGELFF.

The chain is built from TRBV27 and TRBJ2-2; D remains unclear. This CDR3 has 14 residues. Trimming took off 0 bases at V and 7 bases at J, with 9 bases between the two ends. The germline gives CDR1 MNHEY, CDR2 SMNVEV (reference sequence). As DNA, the CDR3 is TGTGCCAGCAGTTTATCGTTGTGGGGCGGGGAGCTGTTTTTT. This gives the protein CASSLSLWGGELFF.

V is TRBV7-6 and J is TRBJ2-5; D is unclear. This CDR3 has 15 amino acids. From germline, CDR1 is SGHVS and CDR2 FNYEAQ. Between the trimmed V and J ends, which lost 0 bases and 1 base, there was a span of 9 bases. This CDR3 reads CASSLARNIQETQYF. As DNA, the CDR3 is TGTGCCAGCAGCTTAGCCCGGAACATCCAAGAGACCCAGTACTTC.

The V and J genes are TRBV5-1 and TRBJ1-1; a possible D gene is TRBD1 (6 bases). This CDR3 contains 15 residues. Trimming pared 0 bases from V and 3 bases from J, leaving 12 bases between. Germline V gene data show CDR1 as SGHRS and CDR2 as YFSETQ. CDR3 loop: CASSLGGGGDTEAFF. For the CDR3, the DNA is TGCGCCAGCAGCTTGGGGGGCGGGGGCGACACTGAAGCTTTCTTT.

The rearrangement links TRBV14 to TRBJ2-7; 10 nucleotides align to TRBD1. This CDR3 has 20 residues. The V gene end was trimmed by 0 bases and the J gene end by 1 base; junction bases not matched to a gene: 15. Germline assignment: CDR1 SGHDN and CDR2 FVKESK. Here the CDR3 DNA reads TGTGCCAGCAGCCAAGATCGGGGAGGGACAGGGGCTATCCCTTCCTACGAGCAGTACTTC. Translation gives CASSQDRGGTGAIPSYEQYF.

The chain has TRBV6-2 or TRBV6-3 and TRBJ2-5, with D possibly called TRBD1 or TRBD2 (5 bases each). The germline gives CDR1 MNHEY, CDR2 SVGEGT. Trimming took off 6 bases at V and 4 bases at J, with 15 bases between the two ends. The CDR3 length is 14 residues. The CDR3 sequence is CASRLRDDTETQYF. CDR3 in DNA: TGTGCCAGCAGACTCCGGGACGACACAGAGACCCAGTACTTC.

This clonotype was observed a few times. V gene TRBV28 combines with J gene TRBJ2-1, with D tentatively TRBD1 (5 bases). Germline-derived CDR1 and CDR2 are MDHEN and SYDVKM. The CDR3 is 15 amino acids. V lost 5 bases and J lost 2, with 13 bases in between. In DNA form, the CDR3 reads TGTGCCAGCAGTGGGCCCAGGGCTCCCTACAATGAGCAGTTCTTC. This gives the protein CASSGPRAPYNEQFF. The whole variable domain, remainder taken from reference TRBV28 and TRBJ2-1, is DVKVTQSSRYLVKRTGEKVFLECVQDMDHENMFWYRQDPGLGLRLIYFSYDVKMKEKGDIPEGYSVSREKKERFSLILESASTNQTSMYLCASSGPRAPYNEQFFGPGTRLTVL.

The sample holds a few counts of this clonotype. This chain joins TRBV30 and TRBJ2-2; 7 bases fit TRBD2. The CDR3 length is 15 residues. Germline V lookup: CDR1 GTSNPN, CDR2 SVGIG (reference sequence). With 0 bases clipped from V and 1 base from J, the junction kept 2 bases outside the gene matches. The CDR3 DNA reads as TGTGCCTGGAGTGTATTAGCGGGGAACACCGGGGAGCTGTTTTTT. Translated: CAWSVLAGNTGELFF.

V gene TRBV4-3 combines with J gene TRBJ1-1, with 7 positions matching TRBD1. CDR1 is LGHNA, CDR2 YSLEER, per germline. V lost 5 bases to trimming and J lost 5 bases; unmatched junction nucleotides: 11. This CDR3 is 15 amino acids long. In DNA form, the CDR3 reads TGCGCCAGCAGCTCGCAACTGACAGGGAAAACTGAAGCTTTCTTT. Translation gives CASSSQLTGKTEAFF.

This clonotype was detected only a few times. This chain joins TRBV7-9 and TRBJ1-4; no clear D. CDR1 is SEHNR and CDR2 is FQNEAQ in the germline V gene (reference sequence). Trimming took off 3 bases at V and 6 bases at J, with 11 bases between the two ends. CDR3 length: 14 amino acids. DNA of the CDR3: TGTGCCAGCAGCTTTTCCTCTGAGTATGAAAAACTGTTTTTT. This codes for CASSFSSEYEKLFF.